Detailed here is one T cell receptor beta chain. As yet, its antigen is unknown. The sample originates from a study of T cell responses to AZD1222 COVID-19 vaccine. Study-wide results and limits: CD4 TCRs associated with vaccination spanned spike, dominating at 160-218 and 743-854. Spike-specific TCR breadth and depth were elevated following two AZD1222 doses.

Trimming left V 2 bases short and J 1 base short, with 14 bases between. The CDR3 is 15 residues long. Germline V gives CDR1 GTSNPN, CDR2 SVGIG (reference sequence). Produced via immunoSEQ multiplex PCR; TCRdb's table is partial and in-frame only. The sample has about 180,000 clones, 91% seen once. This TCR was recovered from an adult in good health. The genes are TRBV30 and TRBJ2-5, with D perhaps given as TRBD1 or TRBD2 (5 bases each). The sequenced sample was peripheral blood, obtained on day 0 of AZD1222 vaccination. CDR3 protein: CAWSTTPGAQETQYF. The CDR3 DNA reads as TGTGCCTGGAGTACAACACCCGGGGCCCAAGAGACCCAGTACTTC.